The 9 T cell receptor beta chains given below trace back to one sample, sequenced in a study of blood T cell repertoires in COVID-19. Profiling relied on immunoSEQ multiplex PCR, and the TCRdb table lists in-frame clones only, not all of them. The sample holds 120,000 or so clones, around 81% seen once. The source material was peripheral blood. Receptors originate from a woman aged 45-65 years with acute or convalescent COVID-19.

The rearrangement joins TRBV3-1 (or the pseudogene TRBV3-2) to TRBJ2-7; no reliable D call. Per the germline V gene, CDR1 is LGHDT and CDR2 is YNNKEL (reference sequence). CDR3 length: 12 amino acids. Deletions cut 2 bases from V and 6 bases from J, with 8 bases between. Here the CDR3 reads CASSQRNSEQYF. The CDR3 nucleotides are TGTGCCAGCAGCCAAAGGAACAGCGAGCAGTACTTC.

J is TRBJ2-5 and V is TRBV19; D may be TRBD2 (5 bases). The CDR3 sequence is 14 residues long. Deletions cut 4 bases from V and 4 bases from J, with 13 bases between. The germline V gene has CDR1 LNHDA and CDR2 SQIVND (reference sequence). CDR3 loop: CASSTYQGRETQYF. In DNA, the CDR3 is TGTGCCAGTAGTACGTACCAAGGGAGAGAGACCCAGTACTTC.

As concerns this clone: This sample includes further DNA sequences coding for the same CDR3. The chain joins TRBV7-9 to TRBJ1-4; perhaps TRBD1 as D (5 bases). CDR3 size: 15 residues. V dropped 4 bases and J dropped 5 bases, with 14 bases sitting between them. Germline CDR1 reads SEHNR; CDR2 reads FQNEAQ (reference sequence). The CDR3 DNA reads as TGTGCCAGCAGCTGGGGAACAGGACCAAATGAAAAACTGTTTTTT. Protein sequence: CASSWGTGPNEKLFF.

This chain's CDR3 is CASSVEYSSYNEQFF. In nucleotides, the CDR3 is TGTGCCAGCAGTGTAGAGTATAGCTCCTACAATGAGCAGTTCTTC. This chain uses TRBV2 with TRBJ2-1; no firm D call. Germline V lookup: CDR1 SNHLY, CDR2 FYNNEI. V shed 4 bases and J shed 0 bases, with 10 bases lying between them. CDR3 size: 15 residues.

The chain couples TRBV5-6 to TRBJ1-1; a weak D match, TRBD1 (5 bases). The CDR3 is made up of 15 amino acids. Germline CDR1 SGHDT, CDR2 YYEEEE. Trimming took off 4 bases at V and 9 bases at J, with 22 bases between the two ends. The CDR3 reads CASSTWRGLAHKAFF. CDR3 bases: TGTGCCAGCAGCACCTGGAGGGGATTGGCCCATAAAGCTTTCTTT.

The DNA for the CDR3 is TGCGCCAGCAGATTTCAGGGGCACACTGAAGCTTTCTTT. Amino acid sequence: CASRFQGHTEAFF. The V and J genes are TRBV5-1 and TRBJ1-1; D may be TRBD1 (6 bases). The V gene lost 5 bases and the J gene lost 3 bases, with 11 bases spanning the gap. Germline V gives CDR1 SGHRS, CDR2 YFSETQ. The CDR3 runs to 13 residues.

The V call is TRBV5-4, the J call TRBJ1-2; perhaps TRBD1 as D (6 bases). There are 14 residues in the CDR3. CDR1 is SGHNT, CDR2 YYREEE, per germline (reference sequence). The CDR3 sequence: CVEGGEGLDYGYTF. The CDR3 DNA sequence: TGTGTCGAGGGGGGGGAGGGCCTTGACTATGGCTACACCTTC.

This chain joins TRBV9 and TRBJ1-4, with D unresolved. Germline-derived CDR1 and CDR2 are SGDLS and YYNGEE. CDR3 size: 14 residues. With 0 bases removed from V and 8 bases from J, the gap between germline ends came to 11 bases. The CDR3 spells CASSVDGGNEKLFF. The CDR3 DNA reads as TGTGCCAGCAGCGTAGATGGAGGTAACGAAAAACTGTTTTTT. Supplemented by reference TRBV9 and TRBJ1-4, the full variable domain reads DSGVTQTPKHLITATGQRVTLRCSPRSGDLSVYWYQQSLDQGLQFLIQYYNGEERAKGNILERFSAQQFPDLHSELNLSSLELGDSALYFCASSVDGGNEKLFFGSGTQLSVL.

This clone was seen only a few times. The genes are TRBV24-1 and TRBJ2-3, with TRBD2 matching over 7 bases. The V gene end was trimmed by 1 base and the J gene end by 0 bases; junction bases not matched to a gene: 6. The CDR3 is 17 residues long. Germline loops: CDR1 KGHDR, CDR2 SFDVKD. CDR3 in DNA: TGTGCCACCAGTGATTTATGGACTAGGGCTAGCACAGATACGCAGTATTTT. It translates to CATSDLWTRASTDTQYF.